Following are 32 T cell receptor beta chains from one sample sequenced in a study of shared clonotypes between healthy human individuals. The method was immunoSEQ multiplex PCR; TCRdb's version includes in-frame clones alone and lacks a portion of them. The table shows some 630,000 clones, with roughly 96% occurring only once. Terminally differentiated effector memory CD45RA+ cells were excluded from the naive CD8 cells, which were CD45RO-negative and positively selected for CCR7. Material: naive CD8+ T cells sorted from blood. These receptors came from a woman in her 30s in good health.

The chain has TRBV6-5 and TRBJ2-2, with a weak D call TRBD1 (6 bases). Germline V lookup: CDR1 MNHEY, CDR2 SVGAGI. V lost 0 bases and J 5 bases, leaving 7 bases between the germline ends. This CDR3 spans 14 amino acids. The CDR3 region is CASSYSQGTGELFF. The DNA of the CDR3 is TGTGCCAGCAGTTACTCGCAGGGGACCGGGGAGCTGTTTTTT.

The gene calls are TRBV5-4 and TRBJ2-5; D is perhaps TRBD1 (6 bases). The CDR3 extends over 14 amino acids. Germline values: CDR1 SGHNT, CDR2 YYREEE (reference sequence). V shed 3 bases and J shed 3 bases, with 12 bases lying between them. The CDR3 region is CASSSGQPKETQYF. CDR3 nucleotide sequence: TGTGCCAGCAGCTCGGGACAACCTAAAGAGACCCAGTACTTC.

The chain is built from TRBV5-6 and TRBJ2-3; no clear D. The V gene lost 0 bases and the J gene lost 5 bases, with 7 bases spanning the gap. Germline V lookup: CDR1 SGHDT, CDR2 YYEEEE. The CDR3 covers 13 residues. The CDR3 nucleotides are TGTGCCAGCAGCTTGGGAAGTCAAGATACGCAGTATTTT. Translation: CASSLGSQDTQYF.

The chain is built from TRBV19 and TRBJ2-7; D gene ambiguous. The CDR3 contains 13 residues. CDR1 is LNHDA, CDR2 SQIVND, per germline (reference sequence). Trimming cost V 3 bases and J 2 bases, with 8 bases left between them. CDR3 in amino acids: CASSMIIAYEQYF. In nucleotides, the CDR3 is TGTGCCAGTAGTATGATAATCGCCTACGAGCAGTACTTC. Looking up the rest from reference TRBV19 and TRBJ2-7 gives the full variable domain: DGGITQSPKYLFRKEGQNVTLSCEQNLNHDAMYWYRQDPGQGLRLIYYSQIVNDFQKGDIAEGYSVSREKKESFPLTVTSAQKNPTAFYLCASSMIIAYEQYFGPGTRLTVT.

This chain connects TRBV13 to TRBJ1-2; no reliable D call. This CDR3 contains 14 residues. Trimming stripped 7 bases from V and 0 bases from J, with 12 bases between. The germline V gene encodes CDR1 PRHDT and CDR2 FYEKMQ (reference sequence). The CDR3 sequence: CASKADMSNYGYTF. The DNA of the CDR3 is TGTGCCAGCAAGGCAGATATGTCTAACTATGGCTACACCTTC.

This chain connects TRBV2 to TRBJ2-1; tentative D call: TRBD2 (6 bases). CDR3 length: 12 amino acids. V lost 6 bases to trimming and J lost 5 bases, with 8 bases between them. Germline V lookup: CDR1 SNHLY, CDR2 FYNNEI. CDR3 bases: TGTGCCAGCAGCGGGAGAAACAATGAGCAGTTCTTC. The encoded protein is CASSGRNNEQFF.

This chain connects TRBV5-1 to TRBJ2-5; 7 bases agree with TRBD2. The V and J ends lost 6 bases and 4 bases, in that order; junction bases with no gene match: 15. The CDR3 is 16 amino acids. Germline-derived CDR1 and CDR2 are SGHRS and YFSETQ. The CDR3 is CASTLGWGRAGETQYF. The CDR3 DNA follows: TGCGCCAGCACCCTGGGTTGGGGGAGGGCCGGAGAGACCCAGTACTTC.

The V call is TRBV5-1, the J call TRBJ2-7; TRBD1 is a possible D gene (6 bases). The CDR3 totals 17 residues. The germline gives CDR1 SGHRS, CDR2 YFSETQ. V gave up 4 bases and J gave up 1 base, with 21 bases separating them. CDR3: CASSTGSTEPNSYEQYF. Written as DNA, the CDR3 is TGCGCCAGCAGCACAGGGTCGACAGAACCAAATTCCTACGAGCAGTACTTC.

The DNA for the CDR3 is TGTGCCAGCAGCCAACGACTAGCGGGGATCCTCTCCTACGAGCAGTACTTC. Translated: CASSQRLAGILSYEQYF. The chain recombines TRBV5-4 with TRBJ2-7, with 11 nucleotides matching TRBD2. The CDR3 totals 17 residues. Trimming removed 4 bases from V and 0 bases from J; junction bases left unmatched: 9. Germline CDR1 reads SGHNT; CDR2 reads YYREEE (reference sequence). Looking up the rest from reference TRBV5-4 and TRBJ2-7 gives the full variable domain: ETGVTQSPTHLIKTRGQQVTLRCSSQSGHNTVSWYQQALGQGPQFIFQYYREEENGRGNFPPRFSGLQFPNYSSELNVNALELDDSALYLCASSQRLAGILSYEQYFGPGTRLTVT.

This sequence joins TRBV5-6 and TRBJ2-7; D possibly corresponds to TRBD1 (6 bases). V was pared by 2 bases and J by 3 bases, with 12 bases between. Germline V gene sequence: CDR1 SGHDT, CDR2 YYEEEE. The CDR3 is 14 amino acids. In nucleotides, the CDR3 is TGTGCCAGCAGCTTACGGGACACCTACTACGAGCAGTACTTC. This sequence encodes CASSLRDTYYEQYF. The variable domain in full, completed from reference TRBV5-6 and TRBJ2-7, reads DAGVTQSPTHLIKTRGQQVTLRCSPKSGHDTVSWYQQALGQGPQFIFQYYEEEERQRGNFPDRFSGHQFPNYSSELNVNALLLGDSALYLCASSLRDTYYEQYFGPGTRLTVT.

J is TRBJ1-1 and V is TRBV4-1; 8 bases line up with TRBD1. The germline gives CDR1 MGHRA, CDR2 YSYEKL. The CDR3 is made up of 15 amino acids. The trim removed 5 bases at V and 3 bases at J, leaving 8 bases unmatched. The CDR3: CASSGPTGVDTEAFF. CDR3 nucleotides: TGCGCCAGCAGCGGACCGACAGGGGTTGACACTGAAGCTTTCTTT.

With respect to this clone: This CDR3 is also generated by other DNA sequences in the sample. V is TRBV27 and J is TRBJ2-7; 9 positions match TRBD2. The CDR3 length is 14 residues. Germline V CDR1 and CDR2: MNHEY, SMNVEV (reference sequence). V was pared by 3 bases and J by 4 bases, with 4 bases of the junction left unmatched. In nucleotides, the CDR3 is TGTGCCAGCAGTTTGATAGCGGGAGTTTACGAGCAGTACTTC. Protein product: CASSLIAGVYEQYF.

The chain recombines TRBV11-2 with TRBJ1-4; tentative D call: TRBD1 (6 bases). Germline CDR1 is SGHAT and CDR2 is FQNNGV. CDR3 length equals 17 residues. The germline V and J ends were trimmed by 4 bases and 7 bases, with 22 bases remaining between them. CDR3 nucleotides: TGTGCCAGCAGCTCCTACCCTCCGACCCAGGGGTCTGAAAAACTGTTTTTT. Protein product: CASSSYPPTQGSEKLFF.

This rearrangement joins TRBV5-1 to TRBJ2-2; possible D gene TRBD1, 6 bases. The V end lost 0 bases, the J end lost 2 bases, and 17 bases lay between the germline ends. The length of the CDR3 is 18 residues. Germline CDR1 is SGHRS and CDR2 is YFSETQ. The CDR3 spells CASSLAIGWDTNTGELFF. CDR3 DNA: TGCGCCAGCAGCTTGGCCATTGGTTGGGACACAAACACCGGGGAGCTGTTTTTT.

This clone has only one observation. The chain recombines TRBV10-1 with TRBJ1-1, with D uncertain. Trimming cost V 6 bases and J 0 bases, with 8 bases left between them. This CDR3 has 13 residues. Looked up from germline, CDR1 is WNHNN and CDR2 is SYGVQD (reference sequence). The CDR3 DNA follows: TGCGCCAGCAGCAGGAGCATGAACACTGAAGCTTTCTTT. Protein product: CASSRSMNTEAFF.

This chain links TRBV27 with TRBJ2-5; 8 bases line up with TRBD2. The CDR3 contains 15 residues. V was clipped by 5 bases and J by 1 base; unmatched bases: 6. CDR1 is MNHEY, CDR2 SMNVEV, per germline (reference sequence). The CDR3 DNA sequence: TGTGCCAGCAGTCCCAGCGGGAGCGGCCAAGAGACCCAGTACTTC. This translates into CASSPSGSGQETQYF.

This clone was counted a few times. J is TRBJ2-7 and V is TRBV5-1, with TRBD2 matching 7 bases. Germline V gives CDR1 SGHRS, CDR2 YFSETQ. The V gene end was trimmed by 0 bases and the J gene end by 2 bases; junction bases not matched to a gene: 5. CDR3 length: 15 residues. CDR3 loop: CASSLEPSGTYEQYF. Written as DNA, the CDR3 is TGCGCCAGCAGCTTGGAGCCTAGCGGAACCTACGAGCAGTACTTC.

V gene TRBV4-2 combines with J gene TRBJ2-5; D remains ambiguous. V lost 4 bases to trimming and J lost 2 bases, with 8 bases between them. The CDR3 totals 13 residues. Germline CDR1 and CDR2: LGHNA and YNFKEQ. CDR3 sequence reads: CASSPTPQETQYF. In DNA form, the CDR3 reads TGTGCCAGCAGCCCGACGCCTCAAGAGACCCAGTACTTC.

This chain joins TRBV28 and TRBJ2-1; 7 nucleotides align to TRBD2. V gave up 5 bases and J gave up 6 bases; unmatched junction bases: 10. This CDR3 region has 15 residues. Germline V gene lookup returns CDR1 MDHEN and CDR2 SYDVKM. The CDR3 is CASSPLAVPLNEQFF. DNA for the CDR3: TGTGCCAGCAGTCCGCTAGCGGTCCCTCTCAATGAGCAGTTCTTC. Full variable domain (remainder filled in from reference TRBV28 and TRBJ2-1): DVKVTQSSRYLVKRTGEKVFLECVQDMDHENMFWYRQDPGLGLRLIYFSYDVKMKEKGDIPEGYSVSREKKERFSLILESASTNQTSMYLCASSPLAVPLNEQFFGPGTRLTVL.

The chain recombines TRBV15 with TRBJ2-5; D possibly uses TRBD1 or TRBD2 (6 bases each). The CDR3 is 12 residues long. Germline values: CDR1 LNHNV, CDR2 YYDKDF (reference sequence). V lost 0 bases and J lost 11, with 10 bases in between. In DNA form, the CDR3 reads TGTGCCACCAGCAGAGAGGGGGGCAAGCAGTACTTC. Its protein is CATSREGGKQYF. Complete variable domain (other parts from reference TRBV15 and TRBJ2-5): DAMVIQNPRYQVTQFGKPVTLSCSQTLNHNVMYWYQQKSSQAPKLLFHYYDKDFNNEADTPDNFQSRRPNTSFCFLDIRSPGLGDTAMYLCATSREGGKQYFGPGTRLLVL.

The chain recombines TRBV10-3 with TRBJ2-7; 7 nucleotides match TRBD1. The germline V gene encodes CDR1 ENHRY and CDR2 SYGVKD. There are 13 residues in the CDR3. Trimming took 2 bases from V and 3 from J; bases not matched to a gene: 1. As DNA, the CDR3 is TGTGCCATCAGTGAGGACAGGGACTACGAGCAGTACTTC. It specifies CAISEDRDYEQYF.

This rearrangement joins TRBV5-4 to TRBJ2-2; 11 bases fit TRBD2. CDR1 and CDR2 from the germline V gene are SGHNT and YYREEE (reference sequence). V shed 2 bases and J 5 bases; nucleotides not matched to a gene: 2. The CDR3 contains 15 residues. The DNA for the CDR3 is TGTGCCAGCAGCTTAACTAGCGGGAGTACCGGGGAGCTGTTTTTT. This gives the protein CASSLTSGSTGELFF.

The DNA for the CDR3 is TGTGCCAGCAGTGTTCGGACAGAAAAAGATCAGCCCCAGCATTTT. Residues: CASSVRTEKDQPQHF. The chain is built from TRBV2 and TRBJ1-5, with TRBD1 as a possible D gene (6 bases). From germline, CDR1 is SNHLY and CDR2 FYNNEI. This CDR3 has 15 residues. The V gene lost 4 bases and the J gene lost 5 bases, with 15 bases spanning the gap. Filled out from reference TRBV2 and TRBJ1-5, the complete variable domain reads EPEVTQTPSHQVTQMGQEVILRCVPISNHLYFYWYRQILGQKVEFLVSFYNNEISEKSEIFDDQFSVERPDGSNFTLKIRSTKLEDSAMYFCASSVRTEKDQPQHFGDGTRLSIL.

V gene TRBV28 combines with J gene TRBJ1-5, with 9 bases that match TRBD1. The germline V gene encodes CDR1 MDHEN and CDR2 SYDVKM. The CDR3 is made up of 16 amino acids. After removal of 4 bases from V and 3 bases from J, the junction contained 7 bases not matched to a gene. DNA for the CDR3: TGTGCCAGCAGTTCCCCCTGGGACAGGGACAATCAGCCCCAGCATTTT. This encodes CASSSPWDRDNQPQHF.

The chain joins TRBV6-1 to TRBJ2-2, with 9 positions matching TRBD2. The ends lost 2 bases at V and 6 bases at J; junction bases unmatched: 10. The CDR3 loop spans 17 amino acids. Germline V gene lookup returns CDR1 MNHNS and CDR2 SASEGT. The CDR3 protein is CASSEFLLAGLSGELFF. The CDR3 nucleotides are TGTGCCAGCAGTGAATTCCTCCTAGCGGGACTTTCCGGGGAGCTGTTTTTT.

This chain links TRBV9 with TRBJ1-1; 9 bases are a match to TRBD1. Germline assignment: CDR1 SGDLS and CDR2 YYNGEE. V lost 4 bases to trimming and J lost 4 bases; unmatched junction nucleotides: 8. CDR3 size: 15 residues. The CDR3 region is CASSLTGGAATEAFF. As DNA, the CDR3 is TGTGCCAGCAGCCTTACAGGGGGCGCTGCCACTGAAGCTTTCTTT.

This chain connects TRBV7-9 to TRBJ2-7; D perhaps matches TRBD1 (7 bases). The CDR3 has 14 residues. V dropped 5 bases and J dropped 7 bases, with 18 bases sitting between them. The V gene's germline CDR1 is SEHNR and CDR2 FQNEAQ (reference sequence). The CDR3 spells CASSPAGQSREQYF. CDR3 bases: TGTGCCAGCAGCCCTGCGGGACAGTCGAGGGAGCAGTACTTC.

CDR3 sequence reads: CASSQSGGHEQYF. CDR3 nucleotides: TGCGCCAGCAGTCAATCGGGGGGTCACGAGCAGTACTTC. This chain connects TRBV23-1 to TRBJ2-7; the D gene is possibly TRBD2 (6 bases). TRBV23-1 is an ORF, with its function uncertain. V gave up 0 bases and J gave up 5 bases, with 8 bases separating them. The CDR3 is 13 amino acids.

The rearrangement links TRBV7-6 to TRBJ2-1; 14 nucleotides agree with TRBD2. Germline trimming cut 4 bases from V and 5 bases from J; bases unmatched to any gene: 7. Germline CDR1 is SGHVS and CDR2 is FNYEAQ. The CDR3 runs 17 residues. CDR3 amino acids: CASSYRGLAGVHNEQFF. CDR3 DNA: TGTGCCAGCAGCTATAGGGGACTAGCGGGAGTCCACAATGAGCAGTTCTTC.

The chain carries TRBV4-1 and TRBJ2-7; 12 bases are a match to TRBD2. The length of the CDR3 is 16 residues. Germline CDR1 MGHRA, CDR2 YSYEKL. Unmatched junction bases numbered 6, after V lost 4 bases and J lost 2 bases. This CDR3 reads CASSPQTSGSAYEQYF. In DNA form, the CDR3 reads TGCGCCAGCAGCCCGCAGACTAGCGGGAGCGCCTACGAGCAGTACTTC.

CDR3: CASSTPGTQETQYF. CDR3 nucleotides: TGTGCCAGTAGTACTCCGGGGACTCAAGAGACCCAGTACTTC. This chain links TRBV19 with TRBJ2-5, with a possible D match to TRBD2 (6 bases). V was trimmed by 4 bases and J by 2 bases, leaving 11 bases between them. The V gene's germline CDR1 is LNHDA and CDR2 SQIVND (reference sequence). This CDR3 is built from 14 residues.

The count of this clone is one. The rearrangement joins TRBV16 to TRBJ1-2; 9 bases fit TRBD1. V trimming: 3 bases; J trimming: 4 bases; junction bases outside the gene matches: 9. Germline assignment: CDR1 KGHSY and CDR2 FQNENV. This CDR3 is built from 16 residues. The CDR3 region is CASSQSRQGDGYGYTF. In DNA form, the CDR3 reads TGTGCCAGCAGCCAGTCGAGACAGGGGGATGGCTATGGCTACACCTTC. Full variable domain (missing parts from reference TRBV16 and TRBJ1-2): GEEVAQTPKHLVRGEGQKAKLYCAPIKGHSYVFWYQQVLKNEFKFLISFQNENVFDETGMPKERFSAKCLPNSPCSLEIQATKLEDSAVYFCASSQSRQGDGYGYTFGSGTRLTVV.